This T cell receptor (beta chain) derives from a study of blood T cells in healthy people across ages. There are a few counts of this clonotype. A much larger clone lies a single base off, so this may be a read error. This CDR3 contains 12 residues. Germline V lookup: CDR1 SQVTM, CDR2 ANQGSEA. The germline V and J ends were trimmed by 6 bases and 4 bases, with 12 bases remaining between them. Using a J-beta primer mix together with a sample-barcoded 5' primer, a second PCR was run for roughly 6 to 12 cycles. TCRdb reprocessed the 5' RACE reads via MiXCR and lists one record per CDR3 protein. In the table there are roughly 900,000 distinct CDR3 sequences, around 30% of which are singletons.

The material sequenced was blood. The chain joins TRBV29-1 to TRBJ2-5; TRBD1 is a possible D gene (6 bases). The source of this sequence is a woman of 80 years or more in good health. CDR3 amino acids: CSVDRRRETQYF. DNA for the CDR3: TGCAGCGTAGACAGGAGAAGAGAGACCCAGTACTTC.